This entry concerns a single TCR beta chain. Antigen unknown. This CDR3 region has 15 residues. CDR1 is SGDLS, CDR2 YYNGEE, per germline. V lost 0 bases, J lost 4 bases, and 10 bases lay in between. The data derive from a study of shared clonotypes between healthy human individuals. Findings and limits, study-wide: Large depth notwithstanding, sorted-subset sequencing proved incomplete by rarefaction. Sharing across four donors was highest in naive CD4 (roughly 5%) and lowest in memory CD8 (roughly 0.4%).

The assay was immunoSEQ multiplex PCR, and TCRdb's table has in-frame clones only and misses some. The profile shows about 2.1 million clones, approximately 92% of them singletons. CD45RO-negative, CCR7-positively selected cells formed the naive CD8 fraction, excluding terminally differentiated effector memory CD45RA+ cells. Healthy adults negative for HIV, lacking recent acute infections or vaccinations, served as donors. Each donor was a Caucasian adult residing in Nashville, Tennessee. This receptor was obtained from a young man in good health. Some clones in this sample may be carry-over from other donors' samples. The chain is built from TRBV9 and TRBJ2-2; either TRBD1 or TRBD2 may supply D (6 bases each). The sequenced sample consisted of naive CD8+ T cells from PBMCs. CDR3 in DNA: TGTGCCAGCAGCGTAGGACTAGGGGGCACCGGGGAGCTGTTTTTT. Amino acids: CASSVGLGGTGELFF.